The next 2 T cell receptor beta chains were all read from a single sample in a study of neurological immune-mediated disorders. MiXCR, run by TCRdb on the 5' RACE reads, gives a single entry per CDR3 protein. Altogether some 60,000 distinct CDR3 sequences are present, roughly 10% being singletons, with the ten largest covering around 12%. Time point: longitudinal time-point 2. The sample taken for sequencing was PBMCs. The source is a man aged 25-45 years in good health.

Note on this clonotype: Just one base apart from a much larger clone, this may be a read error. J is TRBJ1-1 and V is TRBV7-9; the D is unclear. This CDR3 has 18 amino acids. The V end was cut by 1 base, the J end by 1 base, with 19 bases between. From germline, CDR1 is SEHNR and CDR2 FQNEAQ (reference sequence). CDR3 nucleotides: TGTGCCAGCAGCTTAGTCTTGCGGAGGTGGCGAAGGAACACTGAAGCTTTCTTT. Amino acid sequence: CASSLVLRRWRRNTEAFF. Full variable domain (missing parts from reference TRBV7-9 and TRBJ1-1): DTGVSQNPRHKITKRGQNVTFRCDPISEHNRLYWYRQTLGQGPEFLTYFQNEAQLEKSRLLSDRFSAERPKGSFSTLEIQRTEQGDSAMYLCASSLVLRRWRRNTEAFFGQGTRLTVV.

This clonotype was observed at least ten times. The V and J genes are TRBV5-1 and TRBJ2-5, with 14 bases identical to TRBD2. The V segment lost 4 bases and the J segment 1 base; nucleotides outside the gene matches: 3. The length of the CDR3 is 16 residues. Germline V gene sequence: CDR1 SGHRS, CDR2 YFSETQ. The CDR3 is CASSTGLAGGQETQYF. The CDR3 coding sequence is TGCGCCAGCAGCACAGGACTAGCGGGGGGCCAAGAGACCCAGTACTTC.